The sequence of this T cell receptor beta chain was determined in a study of blood T cell repertoires in COVID-19 (dated by TCRdb to 2020 to 2022). In terms of the full investigation: Samples covering the acute and convalescent phases of COVID-19 were provided by collaborators in the United States, Italy and Spain. Where HLA class I and class II types were available, the types were taken from metadata supplied by the sample provider, not from assay-based typing. Samples came from the ongoing ImmuneRACE study (first 160 participants) plus 1,254 subjects from 6 global collaborators. The sample metadata nearly always contained a de-identified subject ID, COVID-19 status, age in years and sex. Deeply sampled blood TCRbeta repertoires from subjects exposed to, actively infected with, or recovered from COVID-19 were included in the dataset. A freely available public database, intended as a resource for researchers studying the immune response to SARS-CoV-2, is where the repertoires were released. The material from the prospective study consisted of cDNA or gDNA derived from T cells, B-cell-depleted T cells, or PBMCs. Paper-wide results and their limitations: The quantity of clinical and demographic metadata differed by source and by participant and was supplied without curation.

A word on this clone: Its antigen is still unknown. Per-base quality was not reported, and no clone a single base away is much larger than it.

The immunoSEQ Assay, a bias-controlled multiplex PCR, was used to amplify TCRbeta CDR3 regions from genomic DNA. As for the authors' bioinformatics: Nucleated cell counts per sample were estimated from amplification of reference gene primers within the assay. To quantify the absolute abundance of each unique TCRbeta CDR3 rearrangement, sequence reads were collapsed and filtered. For each sample, productive Simpson clonality was calculated as the square root of Simpson's diversity index over productive rearrangements. TCRdb holds this immuneACCESS table with in-frame rearrangements only. Some clones are missing; in checked studies, unresolved V genes explain under half, and the rest has no known cause. Clone size and the V and J calls come from that table; the DNA yielded D and trimming. This sample is represented by approximately 260,000 clones; around four fifths of them were singletons. The ten largest clones take up about 4% of the sample.

The collaborating institutions used their own protocols to collect whole blood in K2EDTA tubes. For TCRbeta analysis, collaborators shipped samples in one of three forms: frozen whole blood, isolated PBMCs, or DNA extracted from either of those sample types. The sequenced material came from peripheral blood. The clonotype originates from a woman in her forties with active or convalescent COVID-19.

The bases are TGTGCCAGCTCTGATGACACTAACTATGGCTACACCTTC. This yields the protein CASSDDTNYGYTF. Recombination linked TRBV18 to TRBJ1-2; no confident D gene assignment can be made. CDR1 KGHSH and CDR2 LQKENI were looked up in the germline V gene. The CDR3, from cysteine to phenylalanine, totals 13 residues. This entry keeps only the CDR3 DNA: 39 bases, framed from base 1. Relative to germline, V is 6 bases shorter and J is 0 bases shorter, with 8 bases between their ends.